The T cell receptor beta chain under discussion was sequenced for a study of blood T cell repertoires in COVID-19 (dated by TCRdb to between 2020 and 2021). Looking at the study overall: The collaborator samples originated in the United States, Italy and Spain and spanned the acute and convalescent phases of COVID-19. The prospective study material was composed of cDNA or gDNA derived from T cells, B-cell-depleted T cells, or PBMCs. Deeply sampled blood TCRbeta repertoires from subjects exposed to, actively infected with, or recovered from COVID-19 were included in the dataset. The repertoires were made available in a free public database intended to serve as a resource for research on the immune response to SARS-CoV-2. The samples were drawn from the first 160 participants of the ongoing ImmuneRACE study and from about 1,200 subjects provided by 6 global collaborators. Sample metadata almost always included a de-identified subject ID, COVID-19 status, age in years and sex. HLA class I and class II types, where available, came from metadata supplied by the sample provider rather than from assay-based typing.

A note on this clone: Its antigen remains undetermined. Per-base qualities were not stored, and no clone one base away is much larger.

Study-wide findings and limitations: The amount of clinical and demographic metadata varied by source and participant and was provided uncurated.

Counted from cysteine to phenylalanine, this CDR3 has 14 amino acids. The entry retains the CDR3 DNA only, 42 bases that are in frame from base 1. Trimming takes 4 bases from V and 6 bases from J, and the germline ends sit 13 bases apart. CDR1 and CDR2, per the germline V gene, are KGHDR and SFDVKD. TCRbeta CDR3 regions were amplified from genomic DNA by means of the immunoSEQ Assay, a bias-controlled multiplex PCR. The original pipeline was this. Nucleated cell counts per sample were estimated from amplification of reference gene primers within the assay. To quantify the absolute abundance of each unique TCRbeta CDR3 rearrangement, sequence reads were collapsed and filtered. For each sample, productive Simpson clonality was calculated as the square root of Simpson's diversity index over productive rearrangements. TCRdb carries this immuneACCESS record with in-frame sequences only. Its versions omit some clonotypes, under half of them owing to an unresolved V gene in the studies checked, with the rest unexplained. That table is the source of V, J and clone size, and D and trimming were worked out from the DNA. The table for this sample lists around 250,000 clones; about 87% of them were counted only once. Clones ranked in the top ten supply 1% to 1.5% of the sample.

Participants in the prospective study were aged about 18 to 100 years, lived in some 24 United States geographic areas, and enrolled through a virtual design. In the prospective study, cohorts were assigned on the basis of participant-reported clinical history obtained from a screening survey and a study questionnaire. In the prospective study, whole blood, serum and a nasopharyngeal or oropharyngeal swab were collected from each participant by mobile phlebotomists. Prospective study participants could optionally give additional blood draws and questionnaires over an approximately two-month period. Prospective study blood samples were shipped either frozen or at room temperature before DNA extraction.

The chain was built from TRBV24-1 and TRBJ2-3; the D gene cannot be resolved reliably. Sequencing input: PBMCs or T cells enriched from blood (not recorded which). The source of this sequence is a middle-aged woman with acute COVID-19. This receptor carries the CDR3 CATSDSPHEDTQYF. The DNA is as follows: TGTGCCACCAGTGACTCACCCCACGAGGATACGCAGTATTTT.